This record covers a single T cell receptor beta chain. This clonotype was detected a few times. The antigen it binds to is not known. No much larger clone is present one base from it, and per-base qualities are unavailable. Library creation used PCR. This sample was sequenced with an Illumina HiSeq 2500. TCR library preparation used molecular barcoding, with unique molecular identifiers applied to normalize quantification of the TCRbeta repertoire. The public reads were quality trimmed at Q25 with fastp and then assembled into clones with MiXCR by TCRdb, keeping productive beta chains. Rows are combined by CDR3 protein, so each entry shows the most common genes and DNA. The sample table shows about 540,000 distinct CDR3 sequences, and approximately 16% are seen once. Together, the top ten hold 3.3% of the sample. These data are taken from a study of T-cell reconstitution after alpha-beta-depleted transplantation in children (dated by TCRdb to 2016 to 2017). Regarding the complete study: T-cell immune reconstitution after TCRalphabeta/CD19-depleted allogeneic hematopoietic cell transplantation in children was quantitatively tracked in the study by means of TCR repertoire profiling.

The junction carries 9 bases between V and J, which are trimmed by 5 bases and 4 bases respectively. CDR1 is given as DFQATT and CDR2 as SNEGSKA, both from the germline V gene (reference sequence). From cysteine to phenylalanine, the CDR3 is 12 amino acids long. Just CDR3 DNA is preserved here, 36 bases in frame from base 1. This material consisted of PBMCs from the stem cell graft donor, taken from the stem cell graft. This TCR was recovered from a human donor who donated a stem cell graft to a child with acute lymphoblastic leukemia. The V gene is TRBV20-1 and the J gene is TRBJ2-1; the D gene cannot be resolved reliably. Here the CDR3 is given as CSARPFYNEQFF. The DNA is TGCAGTGCTCGACCATTTTACAATGAGCAGTTCTTC.